This T cell receptor (beta chain) comes out of a study of blood T cell repertoires in COVID-19. Germline CDR1 SGHAT, CDR2 FQDESV (reference sequence). The CDR3 is 15 residues long. Trimming cost V 3 bases and J 6 bases; bases outside gene matches: 10. TCRdb's table, derived via immunoSEQ multiplex PCR, lists solely in-frame clones and lacks some. Of hundreds of thousands of clones listed, about 83% are singletons. The origin of this receptor is a woman aged 40-49 years who had recovered from COVID-19. This chain joins TRBV11-1 and TRBJ1-2; 7 nucleotides agree with TRBD1. Sequenced material: PBMCs or T cells enriched from blood (not recorded which). The CDR3 loop is CASSFRGQARHGYTF. CDR3 bases: TGTGCCAGCAGCTTTCGAGGACAGGCCCGTCATGGCTACACCTTC.